The 28 T cell receptor beta chains below were found in one sample sequenced in a study of response to subunit inactivated influenza vaccine. TCRdb reprocessed the RT-PCR reads with MiXCR, giving one entry per CDR3 protein. The data show roughly 760,000 distinct CDR3 sequences, with 21% seen just once and about 9.4% held by the top ten. Specimen: PBMCs from blood, collected around 5 days after vaccination. These receptors all come from a man aged 45-65 years who received an inactivated influenza vaccine.

This clonotype was counted only a few times. J is TRBJ2-5 and V is TRBV28, with a weak D call TRBD1 (6 bases). With 4 bases removed from V and 4 bases from J, the gap between germline ends came to 16 bases. This CDR3 has 15 amino acids. Germline V gives CDR1 MDHEN, CDR2 SYDVKM. CDR3 in DNA: TGTGCCAGCAGTTCCCCCTACAGGGTTGGAGAGACCCAGTACTTC. Protein: CASSSPYRVGETQYF.

This clonotype was found a few times. V and J are TRBV6-1 and TRBJ2-7, with 10 bases fitting TRBD1. The germline V gene has CDR1 MNHNS and CDR2 SASEGT. V shed 6 bases, J shed 1 base, and the junction held 6 bases outside the gene matches. The CDR3 consists of 15 residues. In nucleotides, the CDR3 is TGTGCCAGCAGGTCCGGGACAGGGGTTTCCTACGAGCAGTACTTC. It is translated as CASRSGTGVSYEQYF.

The chain carries TRBV15 and TRBJ2-2, with D tentatively TRBD1 or TRBD2 (5 bases each). Trimming took 6 bases from V and 8 from J, leaving 19 bases between them. This CDR3 is 15 amino acids long. CDR1 and CDR2 (germline): LNHNV, YYDKDF (reference sequence). CDR3 in amino acids: CATSRDRAPPGELFF. CDR3 nucleotides: TGTGCCACCAGTAGGGACCGGGCCCCCCCGGGGGAGCTGTTTTTT.

The table lists this clonotype with a few counts. Here the CDR3 reads CASSPPGGWNSPLHF. CDR3 in DNA: TGTGCCAGCAGTCCCCCCGGAGGTTGGAATTCACCCCTCCACTTT. The J gene is TRBJ1-6, the V gene TRBV28; no firm D call. CDR1 MDHEN and CDR2 SYDVKM come from the germline V gene. V lost 5 bases to trimming and J lost 7 bases, with 15 bases between them. The CDR3 is 15 amino acids.

J is TRBJ1-5 and V is TRBV20-1; the D gene is possibly TRBD1 (6 bases). CDR1 DFQATT and CDR2 SNEGSKA come from the germline V gene (reference sequence). V lost 5 bases and J lost 2, with 16 bases in between. The CDR3 has 15 amino acids. This chain's CDR3 is CSAPRQVWGNQPQHF. DNA for the CDR3: TGCAGTGCTCCGAGACAGGTGTGGGGCAATCAGCCCCAGCATTTT.

The CDR3 here is CASSLARASEQYF. The DNA for the CDR3 is TGTGCCAGCAGTTTAGCGCGGGCGTCCGAGCAGTACTTC. This chain uses TRBV12-3 or TRBV12-4 with TRBJ2-7; maybe TRBD2 (5 bases). The CDR3 runs to 13 residues. Trimming stripped 0 bases from V and 6 bases from J, with 9 bases between.

Of note for this clonotype: A read error may produce the germline difference seen at one junction end. V and J are TRBV7-9 and TRBJ2-1, with a weak D call TRBD1 (5 bases). This CDR3 has 12 amino acids. Looked up from germline, CDR1 is SEHNR and CDR2 is FQNEAQ (reference sequence). The CDR3 DNA sequence: TGTGCCAGCACCTTAGGCCGGACACATCTCTTCTTC. Translating gives CASTLGRTHLFF.

The chain joins TRBV12-3 or TRBV12-4 to TRBJ2-3, with D possibly called TRBD1 or TRBD2 (6 bases each). The germline V and J ends were trimmed by 3 bases and 3 bases, with 16 bases remaining between them. This CDR3 spans 16 amino acids. The DNA of the CDR3 is TGTGCCAGCAGTTTCCGGGGGCGAGCGTCTACAGATACGCAGTATTTT. Translated: CASSFRGRASTDTQYF.

The chain couples TRBV29-1 to TRBJ2-1; 8 positions match TRBD2. Germline CDR1 SQVTM, CDR2 ANQGSEA. The CDR3 covers 14 residues. With V trimmed by 4 bases and J by 3 bases, 5 bases remained unmatched. CDR3 nucleotide sequence: TGCAGCGTTGGAGGACTAGCCTTCTACAATGAGCAGTTCTTC. Translated, it gives CSVGGLAFYNEQFF.

The V gene is TRBV9, the J gene TRBJ1-2; 7 positions agree with TRBD1. CDR1 is SGDLS, CDR2 YYNGEE, per germline. The trim removed 4 bases at V and 2 bases at J, leaving 8 bases unmatched. The CDR3 covers 15 residues. The CDR3 here is CASSQGGAANYGYTF. The CDR3 nucleotides read TGTGCCAGCAGCCAGGGGGGGGCAGCGAACTATGGCTACACCTTC.

This clonotype was detected many times. CDR3 protein: CASSSTTTHTGTDTQYF. CDR3 in DNA: TGTGCCAGCAGCTCAACAACGACACACACGGGGACAGATACGCAGTATTTT. The chain recombines TRBV5-6 with TRBJ2-3, with D possibly being TRBD2 (5 bases). Trimming took 3 bases from V and 3 from J, leaving 20 bases between them. Germline loops: CDR1 SGHDT, CDR2 YYEEEE. The CDR3 has 17 residues.

This chain connects TRBV6-1 to TRBJ2-3, with D possibly TRBD1 on 6 matching bases. V lost 6 bases, J lost 5 bases, and 21 bases lay in between. Germline values: CDR1 MNHNS, CDR2 SASEGT. The CDR3 loop spans 16 amino acids. CDR3 in amino acids: CASRGWGMGAGDTQYF. CDR3 nucleotide sequence: TGTGCCAGCAGGGGATGGGGAATGGGGGCAGGAGATACGCAGTATTTT.

The chain has TRBV6-2 or TRBV6-3 and TRBJ2-1; D may be TRBD1 (5 bases). Per the germline V gene, CDR1 is MNHEY and CDR2 is SVGEGT. Trimming removed 4 bases at V and 8 bases at J, with 12 bases between. The CDR3 loop spans 13 amino acids. The CDR3 spells CASSLFRGHEQFF. CDR3 sequence (DNA): TGTGCCAGCAGTTTATTTAGGGGTCATGAGCAGTTCTTC.

The chain uses TRBV10-3 and TRBJ2-2; no firm D call. Germline values: CDR1 ENHRY, CDR2 SYGVKD. The length of the CDR3 is 13 residues. Deletions cut 0 bases from V and 1 base from J, with 0 bases between. CDR3 DNA: TGTGCCATCAGTGAGTCGAACACCGGGGAGCTGTTTTTT. This sequence encodes CAISESNTGELFF.

The chain links TRBV27 to TRBJ2-7; maybe TRBD2 (5 bases). The CDR3 spans 15 residues. Germline CDR1 is MNHEY and CDR2 is SMNVEV (reference sequence). V lost 2 bases to trimming and J lost 3 bases, with 14 bases between them. The CDR3: CASSLGSGMGYEQYF. The CDR3 bases are TGTGCCAGCAGTTTAGGTTCGGGAATGGGCTACGAGCAGTACTTC.

The J gene is TRBJ1-1, the V gene TRBV7-9; D perhaps matches TRBD1 (5 bases). In germline, CDR1 is SEHNR, CDR2 FQNEAQ (reference sequence). The germline V and J ends were trimmed by 5 bases and 0 bases, with 10 bases remaining between them. The CDR3 covers 14 residues. The CDR3 DNA is TGTGCCAGCAGCCAATTGACAGTGAACACTGAAGCTTTCTTT. This encodes CASSQLTVNTEAFF. Looking up the rest from reference TRBV7-9 and TRBJ1-1 gives the full variable domain: DTGVSQNPRHKITKRGQNVTFRCDPISEHNRLYWYRQTLGQGPEFLTYFQNEAQLEKSRLLSDRFSAERPKGSFSTLEIQRTEQGDSAMYLCASSQLTVNTEAFFGQGTRLTVV.

This clonotype was seen a handful of times. J is TRBJ2-5 and V is TRBV7-2; 12 nucleotides align to TRBD2. J lost 3 bases, V lost 0 bases, and 5 bases had no gene match. This CDR3 has 17 amino acids. Germline-derived CDR1 and CDR2 are SGHTA and FQGNSA. CDR3: CASSLALAGGWEETQYF. The CDR3 DNA sequence: TGTGCCAGCAGCTTAGCACTAGCGGGAGGCTGGGAAGAGACCCAGTACTTC.

A remark on this clonotype: Relative to the germline gene, one junction end is altered; a read error may explain this. V is TRBV5-1 and J is TRBJ2-7; the D is unclear. The CDR3 covers 14 residues. CDR1 and CDR2 (germline): SGHRS, YFSETQ. CDR3 nucleotide sequence: TGCGCCAGCAGCCCAGGAGATCTCCTCTACGAGCGGTACTTC. Its translation is CASSPGDLLYERYF.

The chain has TRBV12-3 or TRBV12-4 and TRBJ2-5; TRBD1 aligns across 7 bases. The CDR3 covers 13 residues. V was pared by 7 bases and J by 2 bases, with 4 bases of the junction left unmatched. CDR3 sequence: CASTGDSQETQYF. The DNA for the CDR3 is TGTGCCAGCACCGGGGACAGTCAAGAGACCCAGTACTTC.

V and J are TRBV7-2 and TRBJ2-2, with no clear D. Between the trimmed V and J ends, which lost 3 bases and 6 bases, there was a span of 14 bases. The CDR3 consists of 15 residues. Germline V gives CDR1 SGHTA, CDR2 FQGNSA. CDR3 coding DNA: TGTGCCAGCAGCTTTAGGACGGTTGTCGCCGGGGAGCTGTTTTTT. Protein sequence: CASSFRTVVAGELFF.

This clonotype was counted between two and nine times. This chain joins TRBV29-1 and TRBJ2-5; D is undetermined. This CDR3 comprises 15 residues. V lost 1 base, J lost 2 bases, and 14 bases lay in between. The germline CDR1 and CDR2 sequences are SQVTM and ANQGSEA. The CDR3 DNA reads TGCAGCGTTGAAGGAGTCAGCGAAATTCAAGAGACCCAGTACTTC. Its translation is CSVEGVSEIQETQYF.

Only a few counts were recorded for this clonotype. The rearrangement uses TRBV20-1 and TRBJ2-1; 8 bases align to TRBD2. Per the germline V gene, CDR1 is DFQATT and CDR2 is SNEGSKA (reference sequence). The CDR3 extends over 14 amino acids. The ends lost 2 bases at V and 10 bases at J; junction bases unmatched: 10. The CDR3, as DNA: TGCAGTGCTAGAAGGGACTCCCGGGGGGGAGAGCAGTTCTTC. It is translated as CSARRDSRGGEQFF.

This clonotype was detected only a few times. The chain links TRBV24-1 to TRBJ2-1; D uncertain. CDR3 size: 12 residues. The V gene's germline CDR1 is KGHDR and CDR2 SFDVKD. The germline V and J ends were trimmed by 5 bases and 8 bases, with 9 bases remaining between them. In nucleotides, the CDR3 is TGTGCCACCAGTGTGGGCGCGGATGAGCAGTTCTTC. Translation gives CATSVGADEQFF.

This clonotype was counted between two and nine times. This chain uses TRBV7-2 with TRBJ2-1; 11 bases are a match to TRBD2. Germline-derived CDR1 and CDR2 are SGHTA and FQGNSA. V trimming: 1 base; J trimming: 12 bases; junction bases outside the gene matches: 11. This CDR3 is 16 amino acids long. The CDR3 DNA sequence: TGTGCCAGCAGCTTAGTGGCTAGCGGGGGGCTAGTGGGGCAGTTCTTC. Encoded protein: CASSLVASGGLVGQFF.

To note about this clonotype: A much larger clone differs from this one at a single base, so this may be a read error. The V call is TRBV12-3 or TRBV12-4, the J call TRBJ1-6, with D unresolved. Trimming left V 8 bases short and J 0 bases short, with 5 bases between. The CDR3 has 13 residues. The CDR3 nucleotides are TGTGCCAGCGGTAACTCCTATAATTCACCCCTCCACTTT. Amino acids: CASGNSYNSPLHF.

The rearrangement joins TRBV11-2 to TRBJ2-1; D unclear. V lost 5 bases and J 4 bases, leaving 9 bases between the germline ends. This CDR3 contains 13 residues. CDR1 is SGHAT and CDR2 is FQNNGV in the germline V gene. The CDR3 nucleotides read TGTGCCAGCAGCCCGGACCAATACAATGAGCAGTTCTTC. Its protein is CASSPDQYNEQFF. Filled out from reference TRBV11-2 and TRBJ2-1, the complete variable domain reads EAGVAQSPRYKIIEKRQSVAFWCNPISGHATLYWYQQILGQGPKLLIQFQNNGVVDDSQLPKDRFSAERLKGVDSTLKIQPAKLEDSAVYLCASSPDQYNEQFFGPGTRLTVL.

The chain recombines TRBV20-1 with TRBJ2-7; TRBD2 matches at 11 bases. The CDR3 has 15 residues. Germline V gene lookup returns CDR1 DFQATT and CDR2 SNEGSKA (reference sequence). The trim removed 3 bases at V and 7 bases at J, leaving 11 bases unmatched. The CDR3 region has the DNA TGCAGTGCTAGTGCCCCGGGACTAGCGGTCGGGGAGCAGTACTTC. Its protein is CSASAPGLAVGEQYF.

The chain couples TRBV20-1 to TRBJ1-5; D is unclear. The CDR3 has 13 residues. Between the trimmed V and J ends, which lost 5 bases and 3 bases, there was a span of 11 bases. The germline gives CDR1 DFQATT, CDR2 SNEGSKA (reference sequence). CDR3 nucleotides: TGCAGTGCTCGAGGACGGGTCAATCAGCCCCAGCATTTT. It specifies CSARGRVNQPQHF.